This T cell receptor (beta chain) comes out of a study of blood T cell repertoires in COVID-19. The protocol was immunoSEQ multiplex PCR, while the TCRdb copy is restricted to in-frame clones and leaves out a portion. The sample includes roughly 130,000 clones, less than 85% of them seen just once. V lost 5 bases, J lost 3 bases, and 3 bases stayed unmatched. The CDR3 totals 13 residues. Germline V CDR1 and CDR2: SGHAT, FQNNGV. The J gene is TRBJ1-2, the V gene TRBV11-2, with TRBD1 identical over 7 bases. Sequenced input: peripheral blood. This clonotype was obtained from a woman aged 60-70 years with acute or convalescent COVID-19. The chain's CDR3 is CASSPGQDYGYTF. The CDR3 DNA reads TGTGCCAGCAGCCCTGGACAGGACTATGGCTACACCTTC.